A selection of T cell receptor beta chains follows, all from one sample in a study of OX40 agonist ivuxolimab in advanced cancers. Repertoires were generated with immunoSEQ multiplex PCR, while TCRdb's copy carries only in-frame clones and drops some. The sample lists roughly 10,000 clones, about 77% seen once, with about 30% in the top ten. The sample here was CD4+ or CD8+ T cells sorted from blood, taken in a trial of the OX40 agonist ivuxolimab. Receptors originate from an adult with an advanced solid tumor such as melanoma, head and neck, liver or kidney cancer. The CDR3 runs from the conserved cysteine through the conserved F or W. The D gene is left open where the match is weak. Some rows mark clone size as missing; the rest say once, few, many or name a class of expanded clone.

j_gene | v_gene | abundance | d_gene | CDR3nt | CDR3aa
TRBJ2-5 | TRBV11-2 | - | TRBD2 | TGTGCCAGCAGCTTTCTAGCGGGGGACCAAGAGACCCAGTACTTC | CASSFLAGDQETQYF
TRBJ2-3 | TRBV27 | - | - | TGTGCCAGCAGTTTATTCCAGGCCGTGTCAGATACGCAGTATTTT | CASSLFQAVSDTQYF
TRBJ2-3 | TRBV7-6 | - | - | TGTGCCAGCAGCTTGGCGGCGGGGGCGCGGGGTACGCAGTATTTT | CASSLAAGARGTQYF
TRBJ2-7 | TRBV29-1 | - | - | TGCAGCGTTGTAGAGGGCGGCCTCTACGAGCAGTACTTC | CSVVEGGLYEQYF
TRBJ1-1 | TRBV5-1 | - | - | TGCGCCAGCAGCTTCTCGCAGGGTCCTGTTCACACTGAAGCTTTCTTT | CASSFSQGPVHTEAFF
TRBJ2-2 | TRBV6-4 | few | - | TGTGCCAGCAGTGCGGGGCCGGGACAAAACACCGGGGAGCTGTTTTTT | CASSAGPGQNTGELFF
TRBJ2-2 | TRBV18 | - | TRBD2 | TGTGCCAGCTCACCCACACGGGGGGGCACCGGGGAGCTGTTTTTT | CASSPTRGGTGELFF
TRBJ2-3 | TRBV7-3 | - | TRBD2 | TGTGCCAGCAGCCCCCGCTGGACTAGCGGGAGTTCAGATACGCAGTATTTT | CASSPRWTSGSSDTQYF
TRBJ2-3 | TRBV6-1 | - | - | TGTGCCAGCAAAACAGATACGCAGTATTTT | CASKTDTQYF
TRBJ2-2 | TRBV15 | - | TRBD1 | TGTGCCACCAGGGGGACAGTGGCGGACACCGGGGAGCTGTTTTTT | CATRGTVADTGELFF
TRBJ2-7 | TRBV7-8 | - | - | TGTGCCAGCAGCTTGTCAGATTACGAGCAGTACTTC | CASSLSDYEQYF
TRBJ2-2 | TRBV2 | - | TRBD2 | TGTGCCAGCAGTCACGGACTAGCGGGGACCGGGGAGCTGTTTTTT | CASSHGLAGTGELFF
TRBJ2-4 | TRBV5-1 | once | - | TGCGCCAGCAGCACACAGAGGCGGGGAACCAAAAACATTCAGTACTTC | CASSTQRRGTKNIQYF
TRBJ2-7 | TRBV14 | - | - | TGTGCCAGCAGCCAAGATGCCGGGCTGTTCTCCTACGAGCAGTACTTC | CASSQDAGLFSYEQYF
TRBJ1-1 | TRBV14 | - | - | TGTGCCAGCAGCCTGGAAGAGTACACTGAAGCTTTCTTT | CASSLEEYTEAFF
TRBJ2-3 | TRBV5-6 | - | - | TGTGCCAGCAGCTTGGGAGGGGGCACAGATACGCAGTATTTT | CASSLGGGTDTQYF
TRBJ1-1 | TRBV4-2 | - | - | TGTGCCAGCAGCTTGGTCATGGGGAACACTGAAGCTTTCTTT | CASSLVMGNTEAFF
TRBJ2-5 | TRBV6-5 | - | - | TGTGCCAGCAGTTACGTGGGGTATCAAGAGACCCAGTACTTC | CASSYVGYQETQYF
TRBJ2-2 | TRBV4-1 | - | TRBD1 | TGCGCCAGCAGCAACCCGGACAGGGGACAACCGAACACCGGGGAGCTGTTTTTT | CASSNPDRGQPNTGELFF
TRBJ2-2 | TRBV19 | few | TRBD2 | TGTGCCAGTAGCCCAGCGGGAGAATCCGGGGAGCTGTTTTTT | CASSPAGESGELFF
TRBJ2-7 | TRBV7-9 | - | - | TGTGCCAGCAGCGCGCCGGGTCGGGACACATACGAGCAGTACTTC | CASSAPGRDTYEQYF
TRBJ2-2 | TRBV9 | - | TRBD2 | TGTGCCAGCAGCGTAGGGGGAGGGAGGAACACCGGGGAGCTGTTTTTT | CASSVGGGRNTGELFF
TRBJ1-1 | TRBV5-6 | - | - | TGTGCCAGCAGCTTTCAGGGGCTTGACACTGAAGCTTTCTTT | CASSFQGLDTEAFF
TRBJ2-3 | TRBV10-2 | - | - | TGCGCCAGCAGTCCCCGACCCCCGGATACGCAGTATTTT | CASSPRPPDTQYF
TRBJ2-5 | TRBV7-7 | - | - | TGTGCTAGCAGCTCTTTCGGCGAGGAGACCCAGTACTTC | CASSSFGEETQYF
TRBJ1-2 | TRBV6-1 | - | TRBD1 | TGTGCCAGCAGTGATCCGCCGGGGACAGGGGGCAACTATGGCTACACCTTC | CASSDPPGTGGNYGYTF
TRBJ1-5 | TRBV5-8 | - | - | TGTGCCAGCAGCTTCCAGGGCTATAGCAATCAGCCCCAGCATTTT | CASSFQGYSNQPQHF
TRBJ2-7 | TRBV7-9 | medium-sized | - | TGTGCCAGCAGCTCACCCGGACAGAAGTACGAGCAGTACTTC | CASSSPGQKYEQYF
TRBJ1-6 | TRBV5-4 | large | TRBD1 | TGTGCCAGCAGCTTGTTCGGGGCGGACAGGTCACGATCACCCCTCCACTTT | CASSLFGADRSRSPLHF
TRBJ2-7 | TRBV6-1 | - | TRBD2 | TGTGCCAGCAGTACCTCGGGGGGATCCTACGAGCAGTACTTC | CASSTSGGSYEQYF
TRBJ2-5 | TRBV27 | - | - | TGTGCCAGCACCGGGACTCAAGAGACCCAGTACTTC | CASTGTQETQYF
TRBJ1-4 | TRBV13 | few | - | TGTGCCAGCAGCCTTGGTCCCGGGGCTGAAAAACTGTTTTTT | CASSLGPGAEKLFF
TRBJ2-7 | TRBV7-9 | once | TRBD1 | TGTGCCAGCAGCTCCAGGGACAGAGTCTACGAGCAGTACTTC | CASSSRDRVYEQYF
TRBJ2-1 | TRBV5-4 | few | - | TGTGCCAGCAGCTTGGGGGCAGTTAGTCAGTTCTTC | CASSLGAVSQFF
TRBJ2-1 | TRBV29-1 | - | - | TGCAGCATACCGTGGGACAATGAGCAGTTCTTC | CSIPWDNEQFF
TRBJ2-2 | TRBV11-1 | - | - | TGTGCCCCGTATCAGAGAAACACCGGGGAGCTGTTTTTT | CAPYQRNTGELFF
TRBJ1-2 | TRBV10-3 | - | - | TGTGCCATCAGTGACTCCCGGGACGGCGGTAACTATGGCTACACCTTC | CAISDSRDGGNYGYTF
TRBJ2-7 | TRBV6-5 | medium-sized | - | TGTGCCAGCAGTTACGGGGAATCCTACGAGCAGTACTTC | CASSYGESYEQYF